The table lists the clone carrying this TCR beta chain with a few counts. What it recognizes is unknown. The V segment lost 1 base and the J segment 0 bases; nucleotides outside the gene matches: 5. CDR3 length equals 17 residues. Per germline, CDR1 LNHNV and CDR2 YYDKDF (reference sequence). The sample comes from a study of CD8 T cells in ankylosing spondylitis. Whole-study results and caveats: Blood of patients with ankylosing spondylitis appeared to be characterized by a TCR beta motif of about eight highly homologous variants. Reactive arthritis synovial fluid and blood were previously reported to contain some motif variants. Reports say disease-linked clones showed up significantly more in matched ankylosing spondylitis synovial fluid.

Generation of TCR beta libraries employed quantitative 5'-RACE incorporating molecular barcodes. TCRdb reprocessed the 5' RACE reads with MiXCR, giving one entry per CDR3 protein. This sample yields hundreds of thousands of distinct CDR3 sequences, of which about 15% are seen a single time; approximately 0.93% belongs to the top ten. The sequence was collected from a male donor with ankylosing spondylitis. The specimen was blood, either unsorted or a sorted T cell fraction (not recorded which). This chain joins TRBV15 and TRBJ1-3; 8 bases are shared with TRBD1. In DNA, the CDR3 is TGTGCCACCAGCAGAGTCGGGACAGGCTCCTCTGGAAACACCATATATTTT. Protein product: CATSRVGTGSSGNTIYF.